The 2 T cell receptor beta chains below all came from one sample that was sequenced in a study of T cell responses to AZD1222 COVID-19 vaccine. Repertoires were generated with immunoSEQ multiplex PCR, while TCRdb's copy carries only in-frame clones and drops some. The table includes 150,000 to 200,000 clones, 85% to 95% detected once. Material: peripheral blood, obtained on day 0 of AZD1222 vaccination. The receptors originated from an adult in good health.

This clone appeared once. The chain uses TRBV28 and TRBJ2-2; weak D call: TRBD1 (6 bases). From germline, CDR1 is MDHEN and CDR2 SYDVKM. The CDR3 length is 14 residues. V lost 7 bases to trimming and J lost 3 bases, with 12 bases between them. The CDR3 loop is CASTRTDYTGELFF. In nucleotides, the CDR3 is TGTGCCAGCACTCGGACAGACTACACCGGGGAGCTGTTTTTT.

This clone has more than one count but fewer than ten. The CDR3 spells CASSGVKSHYSNQPQHF. In DNA form, the CDR3 reads TGTGCCAGCAGCGGTGTTAAATCCCATTATAGCAATCAGCCCCAGCATTTT. The chain employs TRBV14 and TRBJ1-5; D remains ambiguous. V dropped 5 bases and J dropped 0 bases, with 17 bases sitting between them. The germline gives CDR1 SGHDN, CDR2 FVKESK. The CDR3 runs 17 residues.